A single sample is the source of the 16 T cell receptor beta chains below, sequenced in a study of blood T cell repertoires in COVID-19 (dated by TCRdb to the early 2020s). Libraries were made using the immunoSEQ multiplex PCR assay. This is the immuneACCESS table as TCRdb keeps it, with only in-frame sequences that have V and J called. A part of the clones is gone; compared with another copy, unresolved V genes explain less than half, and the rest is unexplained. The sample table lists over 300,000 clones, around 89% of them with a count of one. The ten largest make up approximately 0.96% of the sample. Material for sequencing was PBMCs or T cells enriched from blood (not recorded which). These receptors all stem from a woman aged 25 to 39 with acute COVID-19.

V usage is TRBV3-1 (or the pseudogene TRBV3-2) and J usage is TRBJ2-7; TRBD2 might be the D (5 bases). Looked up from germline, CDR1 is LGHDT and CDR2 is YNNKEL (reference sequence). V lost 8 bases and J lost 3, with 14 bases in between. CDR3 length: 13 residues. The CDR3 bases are TGTGCCAGCGCCCGGGATCTCCACTACGAGCAGTACTTC. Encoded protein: CASARDLHYEQYF.

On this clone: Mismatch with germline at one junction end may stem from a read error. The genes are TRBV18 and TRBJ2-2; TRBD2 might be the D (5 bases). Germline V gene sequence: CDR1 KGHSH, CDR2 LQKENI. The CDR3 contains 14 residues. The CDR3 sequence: CASSRLQNAGELFF. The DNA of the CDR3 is TGTGCCAGCTCACGACTACAGAACGCCGGGGAGCTGTTTTTT.

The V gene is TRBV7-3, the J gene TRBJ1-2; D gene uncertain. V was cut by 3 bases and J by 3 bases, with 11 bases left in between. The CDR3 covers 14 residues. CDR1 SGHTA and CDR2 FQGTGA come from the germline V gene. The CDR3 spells CASSFPGYDYGYTF. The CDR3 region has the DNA TGTGCCAGCAGCTTTCCGGGGTATGACTATGGCTACACCTTC. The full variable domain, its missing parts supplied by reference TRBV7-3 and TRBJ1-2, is GAGVSQTPSNKVTEKGKYVELRCDPISGHTALYWYRQSLGQGPEFLIYFQGTGAADDSGLPNDRFFAVRPEGSVSTLKIQRTERGDSAVYLCASSFPGYDYGYTFGSGTRLTVV.

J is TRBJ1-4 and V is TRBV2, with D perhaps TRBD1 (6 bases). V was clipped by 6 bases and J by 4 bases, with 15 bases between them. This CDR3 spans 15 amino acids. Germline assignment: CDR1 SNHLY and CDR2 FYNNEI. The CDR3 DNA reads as TGTGCCAGCAGCGGAATACAGGGCATTAATGAAAAACTGTTTTTT. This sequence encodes CASSGIQGINEKLFF.

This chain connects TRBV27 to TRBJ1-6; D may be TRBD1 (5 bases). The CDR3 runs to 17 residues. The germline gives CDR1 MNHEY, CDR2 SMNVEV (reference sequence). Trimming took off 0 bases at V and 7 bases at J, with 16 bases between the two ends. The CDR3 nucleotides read TGTGCCAGCAGTTTATCCCTAGCGGGGGGTATGAATTCACCCCTCCACTTT. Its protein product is CASSLSLAGGMNSPLHF.

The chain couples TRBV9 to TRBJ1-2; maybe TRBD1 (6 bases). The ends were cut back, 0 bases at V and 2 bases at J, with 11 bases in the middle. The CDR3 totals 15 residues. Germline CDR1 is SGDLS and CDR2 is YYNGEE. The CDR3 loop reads CASSVAAGENYGYTF. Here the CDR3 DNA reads TGTGCCAGCAGCGTAGCGGCAGGGGAGAACTATGGCTACACCTTC.

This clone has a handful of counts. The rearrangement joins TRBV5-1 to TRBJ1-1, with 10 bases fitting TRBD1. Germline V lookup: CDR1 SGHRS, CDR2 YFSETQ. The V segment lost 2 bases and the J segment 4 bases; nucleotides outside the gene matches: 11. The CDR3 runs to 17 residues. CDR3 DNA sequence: TGCGCCAGCAGCTTTGGAATGGGGACAGGGGTGGGCACTGAAGCTTTCTTT. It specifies CASSFGMGTGVGTEAFF.

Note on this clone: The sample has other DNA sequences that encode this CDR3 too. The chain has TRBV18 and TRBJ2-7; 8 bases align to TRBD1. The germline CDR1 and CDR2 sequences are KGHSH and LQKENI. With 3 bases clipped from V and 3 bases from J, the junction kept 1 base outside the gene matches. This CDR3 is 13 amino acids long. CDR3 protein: CASSPGTGYEQYF. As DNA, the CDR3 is TGTGCCAGCTCACCGGGGACAGGCTACGAGCAGTACTTC.

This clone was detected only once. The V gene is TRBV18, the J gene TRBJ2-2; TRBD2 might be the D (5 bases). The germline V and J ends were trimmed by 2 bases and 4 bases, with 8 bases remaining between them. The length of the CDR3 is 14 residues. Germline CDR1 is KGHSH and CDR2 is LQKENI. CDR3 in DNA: TGTGCCAGCTCACCAGCGGCGGGCACCGGGGAGCTGTTTTTT. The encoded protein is CASSPAAGTGELFF.

The CDR3 region has the DNA TGTGCCAGCAGTGAAACACCTAGCGGGGGTACCGGGGAGCTGTTTTTT. Its protein is CASSETPSGGTGELFF. The V call is TRBV6-1, the J call TRBJ2-2; 10 nucleotides line up with TRBD2. The CDR3 sequence is 16 residues long. Trimming removed 2 bases from V and 5 bases from J; junction bases left unmatched: 5. CDR1 is MNHNS and CDR2 is SASEGT in the germline V gene.

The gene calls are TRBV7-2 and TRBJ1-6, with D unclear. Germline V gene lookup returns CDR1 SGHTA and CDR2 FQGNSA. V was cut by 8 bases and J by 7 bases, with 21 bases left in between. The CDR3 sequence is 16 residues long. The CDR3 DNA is TGTGCCAGCCTCAAGTCGGGTTCTTTGATAAATTCACCCCTCCACTTT. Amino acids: CASLKSGSLINSPLHF.

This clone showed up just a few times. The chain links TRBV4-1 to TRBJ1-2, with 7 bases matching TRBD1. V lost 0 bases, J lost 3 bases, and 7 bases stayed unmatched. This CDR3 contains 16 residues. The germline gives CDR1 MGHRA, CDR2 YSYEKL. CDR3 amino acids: CASSQETGTDDYGYTF. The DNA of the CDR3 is TGCGCCAGCAGCCAAGAAACCGGGACAGACGACTATGGCTACACCTTC.

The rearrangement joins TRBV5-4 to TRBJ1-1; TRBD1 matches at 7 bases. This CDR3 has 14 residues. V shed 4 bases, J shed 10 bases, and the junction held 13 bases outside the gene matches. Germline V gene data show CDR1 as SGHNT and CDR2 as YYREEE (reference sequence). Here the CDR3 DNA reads TGTGCCAGCAGCCGAGCCGGACAGGACCCCTCAGCTTTCTTT. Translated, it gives CASSRAGQDPSAFF.

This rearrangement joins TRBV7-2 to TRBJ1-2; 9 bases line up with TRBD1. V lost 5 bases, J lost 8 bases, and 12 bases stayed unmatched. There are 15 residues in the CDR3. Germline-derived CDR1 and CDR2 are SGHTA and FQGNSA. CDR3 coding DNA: TGTGCCAGCAGCCCGGGGGACAGGGCCGTTTACGGCTACACCTTC. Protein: CASSPGDRAVYGYTF. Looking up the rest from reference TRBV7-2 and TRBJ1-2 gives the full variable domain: GAGVSQSPSNKVTEKGKDVELRCDPISGHTALYWYRQSLGQGLEFLIYFQGNSAPDKSGLPSDRFSAERTGGSVSTLTIQRTQQEDSAVYLCASSPGDRAVYGYTFGSGTRLTVV.

The CDR3 nucleotides read TGCGCCAGCAGCCAAGTTCCTCTCTCCGGGTTTCAGCCCCAGCATTTT. This translates into CASSQVPLSGFQPQHF. The chain has TRBV4-1 and TRBJ1-5; D is uncertain. Trimming pared 1 base from V and 6 bases from J, leaving 16 bases between. Germline assignment: CDR1 MGHRA and CDR2 YSYEKL. The CDR3 has 16 amino acids.

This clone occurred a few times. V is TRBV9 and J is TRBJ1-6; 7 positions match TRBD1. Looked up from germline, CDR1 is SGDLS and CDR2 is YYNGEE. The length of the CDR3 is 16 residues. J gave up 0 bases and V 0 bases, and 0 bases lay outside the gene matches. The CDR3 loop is CASSVGDSSYNSPLHF. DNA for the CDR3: TGTGCCAGCAGCGTAGGGGACAGCTCCTATAATTCACCCCTCCACTTT.